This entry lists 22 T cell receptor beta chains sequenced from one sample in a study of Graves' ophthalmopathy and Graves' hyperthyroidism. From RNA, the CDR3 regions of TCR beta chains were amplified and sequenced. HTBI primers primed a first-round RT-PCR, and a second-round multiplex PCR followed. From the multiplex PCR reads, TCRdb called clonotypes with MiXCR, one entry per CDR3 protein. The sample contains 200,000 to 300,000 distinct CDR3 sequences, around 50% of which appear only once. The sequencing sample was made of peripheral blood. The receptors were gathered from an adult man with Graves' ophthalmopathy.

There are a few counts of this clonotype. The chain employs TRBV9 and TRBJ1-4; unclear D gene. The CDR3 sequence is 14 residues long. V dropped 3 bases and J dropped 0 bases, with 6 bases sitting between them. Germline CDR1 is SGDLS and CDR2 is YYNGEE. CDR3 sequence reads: CASSGGATNEKLFF. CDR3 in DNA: TGTGCCAGCAGCGGGGGAGCAACTAATGAAAAACTGTTTTTT.

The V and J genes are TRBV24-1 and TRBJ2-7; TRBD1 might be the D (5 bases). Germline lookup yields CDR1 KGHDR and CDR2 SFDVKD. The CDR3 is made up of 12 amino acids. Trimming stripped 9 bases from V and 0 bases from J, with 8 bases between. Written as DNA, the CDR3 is TGTGCCACCTCCCAGGGCTCCTACGAGCAGTACTTC. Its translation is CATSQGSYEQYF.

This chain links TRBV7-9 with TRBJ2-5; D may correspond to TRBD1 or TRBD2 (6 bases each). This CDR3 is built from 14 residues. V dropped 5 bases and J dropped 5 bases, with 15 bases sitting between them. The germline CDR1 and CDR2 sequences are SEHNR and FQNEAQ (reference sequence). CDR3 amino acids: CASSLQGTWETQYF. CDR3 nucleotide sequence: TGTGCCAGCAGCCTCCAGGGGACTTGGGAGACCCAGTACTTC.

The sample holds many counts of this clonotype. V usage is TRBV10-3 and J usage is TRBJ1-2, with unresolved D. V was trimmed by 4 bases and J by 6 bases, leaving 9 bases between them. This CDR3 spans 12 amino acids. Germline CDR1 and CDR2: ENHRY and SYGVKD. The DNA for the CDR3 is TGTGCCATCAGTGGCGGGCGTCATGGCTACACCTTC. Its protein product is CAISGGRHGYTF.

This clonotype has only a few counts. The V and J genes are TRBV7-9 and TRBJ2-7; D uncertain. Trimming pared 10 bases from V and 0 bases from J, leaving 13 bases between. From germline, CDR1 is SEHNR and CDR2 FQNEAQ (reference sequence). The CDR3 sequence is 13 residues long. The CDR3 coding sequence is TGTGCCACCAATTACCCCAGCTCCTACGAGCAGTACTTC. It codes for CATNYPSSYEQYF.

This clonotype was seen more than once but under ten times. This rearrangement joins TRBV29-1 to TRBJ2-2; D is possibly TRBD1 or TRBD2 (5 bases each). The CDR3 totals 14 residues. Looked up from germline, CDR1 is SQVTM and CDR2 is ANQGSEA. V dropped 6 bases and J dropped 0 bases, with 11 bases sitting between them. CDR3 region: CSVHGTPNTGELFF. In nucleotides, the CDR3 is TGCAGCGTCCACGGGACCCCGAACACCGGGGAGCTGTTTTTT.

DNA for the CDR3: TGTGCCAGCAGCCTTAGTCCGGGACAGGGACAGCCCCAGCATTTT. Its protein product is CASSLSPGQGQPQHF. The chain recombines TRBV5-8 with TRBJ1-5; TRBD1 aligns across 9 bases. The ends lost 4 bases at V and 7 bases at J; junction bases unmatched: 9. Germline CDR1 reads SGHTS; CDR2 reads YDEGEE. This CDR3 contains 15 residues.

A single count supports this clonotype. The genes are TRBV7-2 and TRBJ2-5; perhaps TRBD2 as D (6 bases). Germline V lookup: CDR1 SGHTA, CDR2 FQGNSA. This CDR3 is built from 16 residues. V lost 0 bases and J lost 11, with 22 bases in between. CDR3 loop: CASSLALGLSTDTQYF. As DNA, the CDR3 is TGTGCCAGCAGCTTAGCGCTGGGACTTAGCACAGATACGCAGTACTTC.

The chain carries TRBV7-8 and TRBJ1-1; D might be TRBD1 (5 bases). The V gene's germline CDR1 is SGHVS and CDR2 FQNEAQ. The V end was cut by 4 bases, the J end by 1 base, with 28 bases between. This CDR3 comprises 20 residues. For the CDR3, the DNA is TGTGCCAGCAGCTATCTACCTACCCGGGACGCTTCTCTATGGAACACTGAAGCTTTCTTT. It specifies CASSYLPTRDASLWNTEAFF.

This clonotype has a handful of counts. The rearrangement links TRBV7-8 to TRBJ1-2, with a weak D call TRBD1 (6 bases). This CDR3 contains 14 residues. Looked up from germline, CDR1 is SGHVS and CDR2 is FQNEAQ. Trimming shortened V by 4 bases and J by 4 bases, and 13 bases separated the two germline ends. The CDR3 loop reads CASSSPGVTYGYTF. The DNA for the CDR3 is TGTGCCAGCAGCTCGCCAGGGGTGACCTATGGCTACACCTTC.

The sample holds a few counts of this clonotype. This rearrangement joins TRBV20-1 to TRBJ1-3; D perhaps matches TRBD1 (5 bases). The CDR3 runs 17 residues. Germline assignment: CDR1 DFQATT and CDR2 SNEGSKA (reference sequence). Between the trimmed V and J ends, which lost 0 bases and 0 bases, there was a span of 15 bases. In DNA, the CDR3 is TGCAGTGCTAGAGAAGGGCAAGGGACGGGCTCTGGAAACACCATATATTTT. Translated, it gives CSAREGQGTGSGNTIYF.

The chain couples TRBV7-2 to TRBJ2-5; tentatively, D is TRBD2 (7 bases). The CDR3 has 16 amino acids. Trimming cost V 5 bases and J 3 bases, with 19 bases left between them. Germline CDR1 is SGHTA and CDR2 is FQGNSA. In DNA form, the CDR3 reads TGTGCCAGCAGCGATGGGGGGAGGGGACAAAAAGAGACCCAGTACTTC. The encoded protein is CASSDGGRGQKETQYF.

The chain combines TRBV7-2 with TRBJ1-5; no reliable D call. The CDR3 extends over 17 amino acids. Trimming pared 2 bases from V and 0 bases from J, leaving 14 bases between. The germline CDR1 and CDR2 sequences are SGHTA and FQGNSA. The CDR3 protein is CASSLSYTQYSNQPQHF. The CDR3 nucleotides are TGTGCCAGCAGCTTATCATATACTCAATATAGCAATCAGCCCCAGCATTTT.

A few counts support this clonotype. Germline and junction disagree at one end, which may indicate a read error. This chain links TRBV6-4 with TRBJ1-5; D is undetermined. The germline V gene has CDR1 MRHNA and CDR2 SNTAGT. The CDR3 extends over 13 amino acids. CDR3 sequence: CASSEESNQPQHF. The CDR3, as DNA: TGTGCCAGCAGTGAGGAAAGCAATCAGCCTCAGCATTTT.

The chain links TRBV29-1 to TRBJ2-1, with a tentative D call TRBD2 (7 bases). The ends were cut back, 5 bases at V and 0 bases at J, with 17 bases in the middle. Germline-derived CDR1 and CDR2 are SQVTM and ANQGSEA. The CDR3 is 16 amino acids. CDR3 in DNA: TGCAGCGTTCGGGGGGAGGGGGGGCTCTCCTACAATGAGCAGTTCTTC. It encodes CSVRGEGGLSYNEQFF.

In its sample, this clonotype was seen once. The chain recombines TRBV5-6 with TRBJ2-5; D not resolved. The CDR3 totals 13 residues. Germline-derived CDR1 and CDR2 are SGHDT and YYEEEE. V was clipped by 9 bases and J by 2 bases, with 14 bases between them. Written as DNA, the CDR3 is TGTGCCACCGTTGAGTGGCGACAAGAGACCCAGTACTTC. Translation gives CATVEWRQETQYF.

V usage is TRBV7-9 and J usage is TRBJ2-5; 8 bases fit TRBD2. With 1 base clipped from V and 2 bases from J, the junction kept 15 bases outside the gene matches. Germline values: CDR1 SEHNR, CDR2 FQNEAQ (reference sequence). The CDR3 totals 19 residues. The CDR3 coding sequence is TGTGCCAGCAGCTTAGTCCTTATCCCGGTAGCGGGGACTCAAGAGACCCAGTACTTC. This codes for CASSLVLIPVAGTQETQYF.

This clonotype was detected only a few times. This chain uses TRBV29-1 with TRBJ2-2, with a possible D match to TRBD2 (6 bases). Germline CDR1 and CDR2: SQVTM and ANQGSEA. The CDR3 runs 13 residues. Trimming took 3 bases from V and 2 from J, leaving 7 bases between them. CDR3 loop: CSVDGRNTGELFF. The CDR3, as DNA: TGCAGCGTTGACGGGAGAAACACCGGGGAGCTGTTTTTT.

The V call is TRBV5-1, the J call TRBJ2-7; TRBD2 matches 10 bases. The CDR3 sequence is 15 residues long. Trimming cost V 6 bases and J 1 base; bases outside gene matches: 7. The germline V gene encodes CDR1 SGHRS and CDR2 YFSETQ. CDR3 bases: TGCGCCAGCAACTCGGGACTAGCGCCATCCTACGAGCAGTACTTC. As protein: CASNSGLAPSYEQYF.

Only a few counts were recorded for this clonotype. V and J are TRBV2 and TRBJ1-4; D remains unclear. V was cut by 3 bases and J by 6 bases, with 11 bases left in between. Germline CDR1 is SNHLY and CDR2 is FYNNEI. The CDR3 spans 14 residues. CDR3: CASSEGSLYEKLFF. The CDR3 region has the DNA TGTGCCAGCAGTGAGGGGAGCCTGTATGAAAAACTGTTTTTT. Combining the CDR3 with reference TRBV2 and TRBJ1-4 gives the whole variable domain EPEVTQTPSHQVTQMGQEVILRCVPISNHLYFYWYRQILGQKVEFLVSFYNNEISEKSEIFDDQFSVERPDGSNFTLKIRSTKLEDSAMYFCASSEGSLYEKLFFGSGTQLSVL.

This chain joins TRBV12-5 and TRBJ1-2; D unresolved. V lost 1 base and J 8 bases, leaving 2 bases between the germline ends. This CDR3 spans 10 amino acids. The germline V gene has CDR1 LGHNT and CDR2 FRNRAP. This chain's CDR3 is CASGLDGYTF. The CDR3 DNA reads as TGTGCTAGTGGTTTGGACGGCTACACCTTC.

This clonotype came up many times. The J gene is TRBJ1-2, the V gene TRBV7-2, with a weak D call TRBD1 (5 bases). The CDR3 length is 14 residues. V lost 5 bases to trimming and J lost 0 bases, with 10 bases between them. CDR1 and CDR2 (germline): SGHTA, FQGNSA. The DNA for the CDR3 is TGTGCCAGCAGCCCAGGGACCTCTAACTATGGCTACACCTTC. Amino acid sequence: CASSPGTSNYGYTF.